This T cell receptor (beta chain) was sequenced for a study of control samples from healthy donors and cancer patients. Per the germline V gene, CDR1 is LNHDA and CDR2 is SQIVND (reference sequence). Deletions cut 0 bases from V and 6 bases from J, with 2 bases between. The CDR3 loop spans 11 amino acids. In its sample, this clone was seen once. The table came from immunoSEQ multiplex PCR; TCRdb's copy has only in-frame clones and leaves some out. The sample includes tens of thousands of clones, roughly 91% of them seen just once. This sequence was found in a man younger than 40 in good health. The chain carries TRBV19 and TRBJ1-1; D is unclear. Sequenced material: blood. The CDR3 nucleotides are TGTGCCAGTAGTATAGATGCTGAAGCTTTCTTT. It codes for CASSIDAEAFF.